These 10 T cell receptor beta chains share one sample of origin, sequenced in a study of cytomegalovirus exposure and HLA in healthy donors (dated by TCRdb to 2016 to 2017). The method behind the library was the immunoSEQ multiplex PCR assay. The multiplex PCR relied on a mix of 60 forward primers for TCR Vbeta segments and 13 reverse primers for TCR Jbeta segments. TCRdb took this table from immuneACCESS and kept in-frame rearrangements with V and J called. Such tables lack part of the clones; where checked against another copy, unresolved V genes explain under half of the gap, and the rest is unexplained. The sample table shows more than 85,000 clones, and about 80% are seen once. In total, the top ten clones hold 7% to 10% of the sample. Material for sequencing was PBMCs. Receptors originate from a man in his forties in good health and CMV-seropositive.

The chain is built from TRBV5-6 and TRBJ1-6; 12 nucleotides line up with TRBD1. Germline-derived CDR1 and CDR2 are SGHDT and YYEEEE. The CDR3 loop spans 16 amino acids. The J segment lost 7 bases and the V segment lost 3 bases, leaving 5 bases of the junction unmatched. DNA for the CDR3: TGTGCCAGCAGCTGGGGACAGGGGGCTCACAATTCACCCCTCCACTTT. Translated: CASSWGQGAHNSPLHF.

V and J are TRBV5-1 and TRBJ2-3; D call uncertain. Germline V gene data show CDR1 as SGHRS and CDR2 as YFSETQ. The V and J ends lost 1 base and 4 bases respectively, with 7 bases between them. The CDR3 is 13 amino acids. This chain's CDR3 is CASSLTGPDTQYF. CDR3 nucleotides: TGCGCCAGCAGCTTGACTGGTCCAGATACGCAGTATTTT.

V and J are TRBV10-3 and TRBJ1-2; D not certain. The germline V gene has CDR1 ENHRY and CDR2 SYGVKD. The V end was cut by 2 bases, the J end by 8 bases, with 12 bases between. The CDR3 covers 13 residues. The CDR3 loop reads CAISERQIGGYTF. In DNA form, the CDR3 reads TGTGCCATCAGTGAGCGGCAGATCGGGGGCTACACCTTC.

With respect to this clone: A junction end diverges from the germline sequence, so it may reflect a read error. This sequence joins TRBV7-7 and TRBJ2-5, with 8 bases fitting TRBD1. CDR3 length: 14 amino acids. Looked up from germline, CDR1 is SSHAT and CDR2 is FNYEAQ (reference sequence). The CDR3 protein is CASSQGRTGETQYF. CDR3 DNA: TGTGCTAGCAGCCAAGGAAGGACAGGGGAGACCCAGTACTTC.

The chain's CDR3 is CASSFGQGGEQYF. CDR3 DNA sequence: TGCGCCAGCAGCTTTGGGCAGGGTGGCGAGCAGTACTTC. The chain joins TRBV5-1 to TRBJ2-7, with a possible D match to TRBD1 (5 bases). The CDR3 spans 13 residues. V shed 2 bases and J shed 6 bases, with 12 bases lying between them. Germline V gives CDR1 SGHRS, CDR2 YFSETQ.

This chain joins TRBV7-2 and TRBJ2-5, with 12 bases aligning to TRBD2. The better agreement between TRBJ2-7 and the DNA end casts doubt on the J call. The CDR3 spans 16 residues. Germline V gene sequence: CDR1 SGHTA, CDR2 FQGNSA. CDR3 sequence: CASSLALWTSGAEQYF. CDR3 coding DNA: TGTGCCAGCAGCTTAGCGCTTTGGACTAGCGGGGCCGAGCAGTACTTC.

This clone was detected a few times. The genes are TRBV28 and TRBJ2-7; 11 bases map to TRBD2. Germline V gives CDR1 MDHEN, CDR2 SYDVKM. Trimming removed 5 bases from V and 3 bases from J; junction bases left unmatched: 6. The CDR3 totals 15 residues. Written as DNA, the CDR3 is TGTGCCAGCAGTAAAACCGGGACTAGCGGCTACGAGCAGTACTTC. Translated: CASSKTGTSGYEQYF.

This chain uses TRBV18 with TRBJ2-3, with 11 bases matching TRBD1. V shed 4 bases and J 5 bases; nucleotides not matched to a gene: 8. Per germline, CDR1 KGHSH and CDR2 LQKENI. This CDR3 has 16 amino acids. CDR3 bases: TGTGCCAGCTCACTCGGGAGGACAGGGGGCGAAGATACGCAGTATTTT. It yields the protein CASSLGRTGGEDTQYF.

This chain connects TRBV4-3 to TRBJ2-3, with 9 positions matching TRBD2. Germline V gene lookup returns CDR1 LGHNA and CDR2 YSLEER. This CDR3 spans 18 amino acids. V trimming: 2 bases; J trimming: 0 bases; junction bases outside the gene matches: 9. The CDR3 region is CASSQTTGGGVSTDTQYF. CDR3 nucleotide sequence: TGCGCCAGCAGCCAAACAACCGGCGGGGGGGTAAGCACAGATACGCAGTATTTT.

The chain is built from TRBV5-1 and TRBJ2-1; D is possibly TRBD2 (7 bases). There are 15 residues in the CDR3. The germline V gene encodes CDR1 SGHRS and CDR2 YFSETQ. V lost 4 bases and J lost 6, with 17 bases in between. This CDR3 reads CASSPWGGLGNEQFF. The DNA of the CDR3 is TGCGCCAGCAGCCCGTGGGGGGGGCTGGGCAATGAGCAGTTCTTC.